The clone carrying this T cell receptor (beta chain) was counted at least ten times. No antigen is known for it. V shed 1 base and J shed 5 bases, with 17 bases lying between them. The CDR3 loop spans 15 amino acids. Per the germline V gene, CDR1 is DFQATT and CDR2 is SNEGSKA (reference sequence). The data belong to a study of early T cells in non-severe SARS-CoV-2 infection. As for the study in general: Chains were not paired, and sequencing was done on bulk RNA from unsorted whole blood. Study-level findings and limits: Private and CD4 specificities were missed by VDJdb matching, which favored anti-spike CD8 responses.

Individual cDNA molecules carried attached unique molecular identifiers. TCRdb used MiXCR to reprocess the 5' RACE reads, holding one entry per CDR3 protein. The sample carries 80,000 to 100,000 distinct CDR3 sequences, around 13% recorded once. The sample comprised whole blood. The clonotype was recovered from an adult who was a healthcare worker with PCR-confirmed SARS-CoV-2 infection or an uninfected control (not recorded which). The chain carries TRBV20-1 and TRBJ2-5; possibly TRBD2 for D (5 bases). Here the CDR3 DNA reads TGCAGTGCTAGAGCCCCGACCCACCGGGGTGAGACCCAGTACTTC. This encodes CSARAPTHRGETQYF.